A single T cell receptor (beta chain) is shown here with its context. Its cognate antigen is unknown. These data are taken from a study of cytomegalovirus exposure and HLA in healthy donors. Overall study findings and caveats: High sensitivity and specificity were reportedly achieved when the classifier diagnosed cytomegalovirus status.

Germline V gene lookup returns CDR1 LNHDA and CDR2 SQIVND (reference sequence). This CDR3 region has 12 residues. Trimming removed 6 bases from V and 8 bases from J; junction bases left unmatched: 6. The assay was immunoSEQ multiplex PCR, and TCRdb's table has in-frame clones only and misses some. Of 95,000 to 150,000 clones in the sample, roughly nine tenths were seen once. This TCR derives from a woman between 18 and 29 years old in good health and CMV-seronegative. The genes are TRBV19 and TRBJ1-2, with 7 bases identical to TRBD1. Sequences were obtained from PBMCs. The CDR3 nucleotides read TGTGCCAGTAGGGAGGGGGCCGGCGGCTACACCTTC. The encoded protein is CASREGAGGYTF.